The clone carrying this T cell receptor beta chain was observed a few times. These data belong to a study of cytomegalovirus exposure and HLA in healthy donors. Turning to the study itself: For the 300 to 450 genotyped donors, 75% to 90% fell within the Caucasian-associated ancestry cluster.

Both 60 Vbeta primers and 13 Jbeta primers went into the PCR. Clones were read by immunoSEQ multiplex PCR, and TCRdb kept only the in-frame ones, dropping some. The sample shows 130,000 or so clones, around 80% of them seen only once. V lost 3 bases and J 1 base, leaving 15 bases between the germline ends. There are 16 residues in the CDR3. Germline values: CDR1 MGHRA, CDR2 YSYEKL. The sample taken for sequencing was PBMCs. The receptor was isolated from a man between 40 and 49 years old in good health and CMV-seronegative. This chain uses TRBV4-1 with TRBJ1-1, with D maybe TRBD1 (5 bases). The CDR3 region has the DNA TGCGCCAGCAGCCACCCACCCGGGGGAGCGAACACTGAAGCTTTCTTT. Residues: CASSHPPGGANTEAFF.